This TCR beta chain derives from a study of PD-L1 blockade in urothelial cancer. Study in general: Blood yielded a median of approximately 150,000 T cells per sample.

J gave up 3 bases and V 5 bases, and 6 bases lay outside the gene matches. Germline V gives CDR1 MNHNS, CDR2 SASEGT. The CDR3 is 15 residues long. This table comes from immunoSEQ multiplex PCR, and its TCRdb copy is limited to in-frame clones, with some not included. The sample consists of about 43,000 clones, around 82% of them appearing once. Indicated time point: pretreatment peripheral blood. The V gene is TRBV6-1, the J gene TRBJ2-7; 11 bases align to TRBD1. The input for sequencing was PBMCs, taken around atezolizumab (anti-PD-L1) treatment. The sequence derives from a man in his sixties with urothelial cancer. CDR3 amino acids: CASSSRDRGNYEQYF. The CDR3 DNA sequence: TGTGCCAGCAGTTCCAGGGACAGGGGGAACTACGAGCAGTACTTC.